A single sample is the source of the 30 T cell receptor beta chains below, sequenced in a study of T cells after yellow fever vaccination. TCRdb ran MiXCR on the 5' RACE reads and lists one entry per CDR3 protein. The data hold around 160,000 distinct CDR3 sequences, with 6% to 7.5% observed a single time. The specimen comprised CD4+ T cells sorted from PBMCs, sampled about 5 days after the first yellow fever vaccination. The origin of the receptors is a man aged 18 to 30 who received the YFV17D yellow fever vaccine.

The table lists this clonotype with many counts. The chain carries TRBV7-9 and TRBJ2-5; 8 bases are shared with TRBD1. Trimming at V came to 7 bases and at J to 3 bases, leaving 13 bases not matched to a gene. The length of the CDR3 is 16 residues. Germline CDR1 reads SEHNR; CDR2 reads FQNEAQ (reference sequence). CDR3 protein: CASTFPRGRGEETQYF. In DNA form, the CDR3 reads TGTGCCAGCACCTTTCCCAGGGGGCGCGGGGAAGAGACCCAGTACTTC.

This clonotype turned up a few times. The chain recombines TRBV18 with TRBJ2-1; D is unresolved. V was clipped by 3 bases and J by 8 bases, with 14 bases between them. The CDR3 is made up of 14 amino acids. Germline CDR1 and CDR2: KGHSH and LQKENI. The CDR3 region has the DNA TGTGCCAGCTCACCCAGAAGGAGTAGCCATGAGCAGTTCTTC. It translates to CASSPRRSSHEQFF.

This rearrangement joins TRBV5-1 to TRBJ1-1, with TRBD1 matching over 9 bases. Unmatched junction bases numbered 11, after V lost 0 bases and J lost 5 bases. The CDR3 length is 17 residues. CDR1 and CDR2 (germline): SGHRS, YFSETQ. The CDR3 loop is CASSLVRTGVRGTEAFF. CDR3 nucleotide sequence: TGCGCCAGCAGCTTGGTGCGGACAGGGGTACGAGGTACTGAAGCTTTCTTT.

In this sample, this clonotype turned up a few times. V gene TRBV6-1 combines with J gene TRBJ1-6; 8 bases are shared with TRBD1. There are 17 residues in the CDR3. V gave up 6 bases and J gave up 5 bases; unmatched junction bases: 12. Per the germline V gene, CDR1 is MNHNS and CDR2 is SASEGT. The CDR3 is CASRLRQGTFHNSPLHF. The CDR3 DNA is TGTGCCAGCAGACTCCGACAGGGGACCTTCCATAATTCACCCCTCCACTTT.

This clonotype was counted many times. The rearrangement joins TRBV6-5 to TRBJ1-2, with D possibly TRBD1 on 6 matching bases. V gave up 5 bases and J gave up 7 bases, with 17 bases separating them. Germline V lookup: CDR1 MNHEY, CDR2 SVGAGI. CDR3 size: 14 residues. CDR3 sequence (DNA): TGTGCCAGCAGTCCCTGGGGGGGCGCGGGTGGCTACACCTTC. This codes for CASSPWGGAGGYTF.

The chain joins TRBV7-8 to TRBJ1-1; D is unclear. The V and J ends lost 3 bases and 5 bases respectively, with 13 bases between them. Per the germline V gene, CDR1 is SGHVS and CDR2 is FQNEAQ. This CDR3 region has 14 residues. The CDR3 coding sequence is TGTGCCAGCAGCTTGGACCCCATGGGTACTGAAGCTTTCTTT. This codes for CASSLDPMGTEAFF.

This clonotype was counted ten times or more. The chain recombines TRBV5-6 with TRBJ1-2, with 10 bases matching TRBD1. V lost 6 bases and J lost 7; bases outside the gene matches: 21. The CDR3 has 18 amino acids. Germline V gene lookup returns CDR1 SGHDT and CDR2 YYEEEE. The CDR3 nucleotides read TGTGCCAGCACCCAAACCGGCGGGACAGGGGCGATGGAGTTTGGCTACACCTTC. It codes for CASTQTGGTGAMEFGYTF.

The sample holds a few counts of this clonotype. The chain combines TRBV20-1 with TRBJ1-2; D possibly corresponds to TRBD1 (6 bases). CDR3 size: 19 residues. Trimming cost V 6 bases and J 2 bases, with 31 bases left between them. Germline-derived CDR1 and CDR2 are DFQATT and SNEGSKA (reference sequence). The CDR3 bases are TGCAGTGCCCCCGCCCGGGGGAGTGGGAAACTAGGGGGAAACTATGGCTACACCTTC. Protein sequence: CSAPARGSGKLGGNYGYTF.

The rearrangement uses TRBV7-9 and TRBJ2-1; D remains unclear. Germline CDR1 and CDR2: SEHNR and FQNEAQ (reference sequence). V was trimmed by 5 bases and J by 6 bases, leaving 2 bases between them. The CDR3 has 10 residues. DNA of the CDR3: TGTGCCAGCAGCGGCAATGAGCAGTTCTTC. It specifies CASSGNEQFF.

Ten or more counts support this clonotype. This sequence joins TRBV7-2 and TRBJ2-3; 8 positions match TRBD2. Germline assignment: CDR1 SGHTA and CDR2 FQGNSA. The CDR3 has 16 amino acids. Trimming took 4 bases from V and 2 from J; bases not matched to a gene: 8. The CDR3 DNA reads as TGTGCCAGCAGCTCCGGGGGGGGTGGAAACACAGATACGCAGTATTTT. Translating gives CASSSGGGGNTDTQYF.

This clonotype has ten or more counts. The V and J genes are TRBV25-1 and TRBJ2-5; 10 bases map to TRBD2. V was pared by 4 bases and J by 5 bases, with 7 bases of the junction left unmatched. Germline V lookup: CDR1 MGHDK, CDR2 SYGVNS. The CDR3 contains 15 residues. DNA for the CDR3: TGTGCCAGCAGTGCAGGTAGCGGGGGGCTGGAGACCCAGTACTTC. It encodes CASSAGSGGLETQYF.

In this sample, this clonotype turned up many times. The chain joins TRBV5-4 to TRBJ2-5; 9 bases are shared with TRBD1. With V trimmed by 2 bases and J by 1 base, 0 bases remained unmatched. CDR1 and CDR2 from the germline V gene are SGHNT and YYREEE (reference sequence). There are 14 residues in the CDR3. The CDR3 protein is CASSLQGAQETQYF. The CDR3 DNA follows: TGTGCCAGCAGCTTACAGGGGGCCCAAGAGACCCAGTACTTC. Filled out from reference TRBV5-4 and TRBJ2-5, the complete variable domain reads ETGVTQSPTHLIKTRGQQVTLRCSSQSGHNTVSWYQQALGQGPQFIFQYYREEENGRGNFPPRFSGLQFPNYSSELNVNALELDDSALYLCASSLQGAQETQYFGPGTRLLVL.

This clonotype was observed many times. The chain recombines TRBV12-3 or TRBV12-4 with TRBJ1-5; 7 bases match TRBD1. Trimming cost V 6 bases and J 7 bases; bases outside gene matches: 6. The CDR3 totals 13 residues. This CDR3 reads CASSLRGFQPQHF. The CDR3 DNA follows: TGTGCCAGCAGCCTCAGGGGGTTCCAGCCCCAGCATTTT.

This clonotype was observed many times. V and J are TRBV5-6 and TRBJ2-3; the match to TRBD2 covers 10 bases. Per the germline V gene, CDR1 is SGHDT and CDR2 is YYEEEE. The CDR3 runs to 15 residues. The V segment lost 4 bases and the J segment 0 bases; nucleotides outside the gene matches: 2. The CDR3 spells CASSSSGGSTDTQYF. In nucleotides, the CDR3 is TGTGCCAGCAGCAGTAGCGGGGGGAGCACAGATACGCAGTATTTT. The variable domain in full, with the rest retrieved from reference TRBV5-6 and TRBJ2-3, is DAGVTQSPTHLIKTRGQQVTLRCSPKSGHDTVSWYQQALGQGPQFIFQYYEEEERQRGNFPDRFSGHQFPNYSSELNVNALLLGDSALYLCASSSSGGSTDTQYFGPGTRLTVL.

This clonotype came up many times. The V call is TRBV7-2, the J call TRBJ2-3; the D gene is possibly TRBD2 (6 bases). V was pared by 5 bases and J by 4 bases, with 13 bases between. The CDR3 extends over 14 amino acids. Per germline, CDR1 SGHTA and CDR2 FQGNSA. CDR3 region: CASSLFRRADTQYF. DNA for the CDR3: TGTGCCAGCAGCCTATTTCGGAGGGCAGATACGCAGTATTTT. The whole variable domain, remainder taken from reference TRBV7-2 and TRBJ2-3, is GAGVSQSPSNKVTEKGKDVELRCDPISGHTALYWYRQSLGQGLEFLIYFQGNSAPDKSGLPSDRFSAERTGGSVSTLTIQRTQQEDSAVYLCASSLFRRADTQYFGPGTRLTVL.

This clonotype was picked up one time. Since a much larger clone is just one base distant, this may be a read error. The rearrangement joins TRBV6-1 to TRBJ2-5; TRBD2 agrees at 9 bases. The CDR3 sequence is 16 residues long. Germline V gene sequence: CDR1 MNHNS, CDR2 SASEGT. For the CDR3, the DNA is TGTGCCAGCAGTGAGGGGGCTAGCGGGGCCGGGGAGACCAAGTACTTC. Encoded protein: CASSEGASGAGETKYF.

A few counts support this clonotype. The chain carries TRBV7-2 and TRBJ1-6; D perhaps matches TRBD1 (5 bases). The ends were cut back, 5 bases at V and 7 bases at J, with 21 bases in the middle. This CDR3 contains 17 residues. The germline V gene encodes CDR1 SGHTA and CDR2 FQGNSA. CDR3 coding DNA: TGTGCCAGCAGCAGGGACGGGTCCGAGGCGTCGAATTCACCCCTCCACTTT. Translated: CASSRDGSEASNSPLHF.

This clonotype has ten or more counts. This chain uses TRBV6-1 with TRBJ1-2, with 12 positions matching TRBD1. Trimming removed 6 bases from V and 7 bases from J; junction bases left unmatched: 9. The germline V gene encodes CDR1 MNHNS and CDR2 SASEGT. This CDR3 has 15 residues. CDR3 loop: CASSHRGTGGGGYTF. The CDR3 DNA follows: TGTGCCAGCAGCCATCGAGGGACAGGGGGCGGTGGCTACACCTTC.

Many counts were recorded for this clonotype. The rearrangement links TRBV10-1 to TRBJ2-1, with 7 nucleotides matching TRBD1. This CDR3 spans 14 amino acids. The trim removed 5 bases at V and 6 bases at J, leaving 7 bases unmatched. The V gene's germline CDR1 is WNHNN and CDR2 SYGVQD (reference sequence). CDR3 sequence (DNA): TGCGCCAGCAGTCCTGACAGGGTTGGCAATGAGCAGTTCTTC. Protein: CASSPDRVGNEQFF.

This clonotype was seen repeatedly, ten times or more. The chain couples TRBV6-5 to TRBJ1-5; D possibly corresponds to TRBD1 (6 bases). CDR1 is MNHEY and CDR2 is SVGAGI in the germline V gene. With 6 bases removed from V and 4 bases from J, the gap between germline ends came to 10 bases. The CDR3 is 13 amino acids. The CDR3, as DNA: TGTGCCAGCAGACCTGGACAGAATCAGCCCCAGCATTTT. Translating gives CASRPGQNQPQHF.

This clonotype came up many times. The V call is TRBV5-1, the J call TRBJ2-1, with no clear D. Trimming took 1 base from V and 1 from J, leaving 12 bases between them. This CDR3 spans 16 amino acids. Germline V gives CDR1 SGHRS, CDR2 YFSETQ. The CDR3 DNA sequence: TGCGCCAGCAGCTTGTACGGTTTAGGGTCCTACAATGAGCAGTTCTTC. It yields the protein CASSLYGLGSYNEQFF.

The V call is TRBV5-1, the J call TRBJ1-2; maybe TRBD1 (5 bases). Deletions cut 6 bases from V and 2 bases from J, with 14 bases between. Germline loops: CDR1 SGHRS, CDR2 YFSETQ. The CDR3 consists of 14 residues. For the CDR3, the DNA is TGCGCCAGCATCTCAGGGACGGAGAACTATGGCTACACCTTC. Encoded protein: CASISGTENYGYTF.

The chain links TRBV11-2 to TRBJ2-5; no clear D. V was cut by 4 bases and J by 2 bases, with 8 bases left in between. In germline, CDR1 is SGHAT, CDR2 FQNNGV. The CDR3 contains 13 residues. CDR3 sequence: CASSWNEQETQYF. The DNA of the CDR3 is TGTGCCAGCAGCTGGAACGAGCAAGAGACCCAGTACTTC.

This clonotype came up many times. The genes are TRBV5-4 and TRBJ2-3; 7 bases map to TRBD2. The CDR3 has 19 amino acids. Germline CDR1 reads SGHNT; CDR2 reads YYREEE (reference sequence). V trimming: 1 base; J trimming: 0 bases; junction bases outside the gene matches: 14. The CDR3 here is CASSLRVLTQRGSTDTQYF. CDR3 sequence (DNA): TGTGCCAGCAGCTTGCGCGTCCTGACTCAGCGGGGTAGCACAGATACGCAGTATTTT.

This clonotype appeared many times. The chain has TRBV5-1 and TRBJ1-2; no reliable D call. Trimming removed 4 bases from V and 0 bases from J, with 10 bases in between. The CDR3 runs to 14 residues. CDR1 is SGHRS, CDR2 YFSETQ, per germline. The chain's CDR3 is CASSPGGTNYGYTF. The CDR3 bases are TGCGCCAGCAGCCCAGGAGGGACTAACTATGGCTACACCTTC. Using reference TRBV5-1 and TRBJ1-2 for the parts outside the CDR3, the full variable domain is KAGVTQTPRYLIKTRGQQVTLSCSPISGHRSVSWYQQTPGQGLQFLFEYFSETQRNKGNFPGRFSGRQFSNSRSEMNVSTLELGDSALYLCASSPGGTNYGYTFGSGTRLTVV.

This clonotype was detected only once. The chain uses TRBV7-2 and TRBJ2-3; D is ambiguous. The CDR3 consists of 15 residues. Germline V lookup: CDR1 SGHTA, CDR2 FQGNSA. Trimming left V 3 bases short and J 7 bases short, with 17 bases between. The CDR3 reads CASSFSSLAGNTQYF. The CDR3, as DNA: TGTGCCAGCAGCTTTTCTTCTTTGGCCGGAAATACGCAGTATTTT.

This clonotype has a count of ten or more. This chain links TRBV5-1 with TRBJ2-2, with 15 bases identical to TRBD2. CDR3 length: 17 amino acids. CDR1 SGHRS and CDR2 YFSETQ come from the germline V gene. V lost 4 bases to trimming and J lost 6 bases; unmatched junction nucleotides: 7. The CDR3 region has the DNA TGCGCCAGCAGCCGGACTAGCGGGGGGGCCCGAGCCGGGGAGCTGTTTTTT. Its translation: CASSRTSGGARAGELFF.

CDR3 protein: CASGTVGTEAFF. CDR3 in DNA: TGTGCCAGCGGGACGGTTGGGACTGAAGCTTTCTTT. This sequence joins TRBV6-2 or TRBV6-3 and TRBJ1-1, with D tentatively TRBD1 (5 bases). V lost 8 bases and J 5 bases, leaving 12 bases between the germline ends. The CDR3 runs 12 residues. The germline gives CDR1 MNHEY, CDR2 SVGEGT.

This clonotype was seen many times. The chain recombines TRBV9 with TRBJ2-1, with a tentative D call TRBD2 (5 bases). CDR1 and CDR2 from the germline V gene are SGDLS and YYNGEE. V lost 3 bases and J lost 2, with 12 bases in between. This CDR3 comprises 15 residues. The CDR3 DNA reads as TGTGCCAGCAGCGGCCCACTAGTCACCTACAATGAGCAGTTCTTC. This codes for CASSGPLVTYNEQFF.

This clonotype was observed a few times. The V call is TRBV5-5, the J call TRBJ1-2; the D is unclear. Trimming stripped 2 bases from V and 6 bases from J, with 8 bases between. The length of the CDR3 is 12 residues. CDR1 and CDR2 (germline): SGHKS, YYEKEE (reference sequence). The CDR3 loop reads CASSLEGDGYTF. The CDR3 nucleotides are TGTGCCAGCAGCTTAGAGGGAGATGGCTACACCTTC.